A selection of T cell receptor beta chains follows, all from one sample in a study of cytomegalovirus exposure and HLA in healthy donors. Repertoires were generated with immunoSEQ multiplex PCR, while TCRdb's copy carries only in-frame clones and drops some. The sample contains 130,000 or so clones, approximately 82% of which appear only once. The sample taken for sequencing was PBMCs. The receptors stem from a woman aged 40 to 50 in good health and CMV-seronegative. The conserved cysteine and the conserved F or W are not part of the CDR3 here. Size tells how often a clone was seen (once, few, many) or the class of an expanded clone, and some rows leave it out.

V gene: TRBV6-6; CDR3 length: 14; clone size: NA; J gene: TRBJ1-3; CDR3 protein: ASSYSTGLSGNTIY
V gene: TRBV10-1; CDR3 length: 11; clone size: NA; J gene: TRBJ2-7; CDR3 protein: ASSDTGDHEQY
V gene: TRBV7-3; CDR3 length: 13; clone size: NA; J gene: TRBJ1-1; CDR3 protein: ASSPGVGYDTEAF
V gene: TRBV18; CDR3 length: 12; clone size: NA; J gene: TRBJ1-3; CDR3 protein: ATLGQISGNTIY
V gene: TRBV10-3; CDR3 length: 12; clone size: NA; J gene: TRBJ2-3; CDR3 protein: AIQVEGSWSTQY
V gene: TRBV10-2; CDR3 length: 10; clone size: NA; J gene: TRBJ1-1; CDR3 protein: ASSEHASGAF
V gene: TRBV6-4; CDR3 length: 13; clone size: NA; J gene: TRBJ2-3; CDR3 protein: ASSDLGGSGYTQY
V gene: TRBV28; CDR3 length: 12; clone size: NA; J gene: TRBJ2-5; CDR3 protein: ASSLLGQRETQY
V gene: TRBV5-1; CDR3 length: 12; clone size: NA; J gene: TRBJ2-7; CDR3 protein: ASRSGVPTYEQY
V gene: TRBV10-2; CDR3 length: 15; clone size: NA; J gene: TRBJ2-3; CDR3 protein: ASSESGQIISTDTQY
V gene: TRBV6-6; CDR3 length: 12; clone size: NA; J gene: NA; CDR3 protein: ASSVAGQGNEQY
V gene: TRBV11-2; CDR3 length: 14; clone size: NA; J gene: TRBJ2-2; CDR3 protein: ASKARTFTNTGELF
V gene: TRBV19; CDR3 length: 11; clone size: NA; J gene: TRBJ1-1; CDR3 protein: ASSIDTGVGAF
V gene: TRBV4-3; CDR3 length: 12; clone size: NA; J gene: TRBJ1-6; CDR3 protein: ASSQGQLNSPLH
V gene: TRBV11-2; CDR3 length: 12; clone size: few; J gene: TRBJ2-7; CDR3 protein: ASSLSTNSYEQY
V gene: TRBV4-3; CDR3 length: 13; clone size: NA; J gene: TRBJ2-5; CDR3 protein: ASSQDMRIQETQY
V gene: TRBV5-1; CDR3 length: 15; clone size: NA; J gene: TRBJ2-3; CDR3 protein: ASSLARTSGFTDTQY
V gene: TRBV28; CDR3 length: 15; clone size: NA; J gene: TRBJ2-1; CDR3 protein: ASSSPSAGNSYNEQF
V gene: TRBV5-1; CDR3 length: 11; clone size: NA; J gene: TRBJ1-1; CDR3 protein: ASSIGQGSEAF
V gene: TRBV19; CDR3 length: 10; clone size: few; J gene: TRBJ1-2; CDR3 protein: ASSIQYYGYT
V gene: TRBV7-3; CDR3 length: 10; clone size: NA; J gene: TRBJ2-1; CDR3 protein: ASSQQGAKQF
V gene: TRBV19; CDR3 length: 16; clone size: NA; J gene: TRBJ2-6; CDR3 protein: ASRRGFTTNSGANVLT
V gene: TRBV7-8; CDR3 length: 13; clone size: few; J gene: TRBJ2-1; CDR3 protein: ASRSQRVSYNEQF
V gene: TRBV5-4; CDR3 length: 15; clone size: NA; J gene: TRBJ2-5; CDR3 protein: ASSFPLASGRRETQY
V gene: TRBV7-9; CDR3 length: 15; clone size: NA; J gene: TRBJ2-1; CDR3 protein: ASSFNPPLSSYNEQF
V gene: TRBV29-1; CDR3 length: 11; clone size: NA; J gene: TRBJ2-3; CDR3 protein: SVRGQYTDTQY
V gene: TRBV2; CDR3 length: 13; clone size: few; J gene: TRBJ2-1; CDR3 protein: ASSDMISSYNEQF
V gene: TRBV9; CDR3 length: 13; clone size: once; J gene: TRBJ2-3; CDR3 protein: ASSGGPSVADTQY
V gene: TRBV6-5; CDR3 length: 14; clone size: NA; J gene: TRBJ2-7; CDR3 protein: ASSYSRTSGDYEQY
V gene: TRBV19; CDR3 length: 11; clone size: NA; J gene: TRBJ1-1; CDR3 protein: ASSIEREAEAF
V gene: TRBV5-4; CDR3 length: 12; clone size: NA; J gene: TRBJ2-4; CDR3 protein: ASSSTGTENIQY
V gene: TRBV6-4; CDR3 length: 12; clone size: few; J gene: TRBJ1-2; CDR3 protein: ASSLTGVDYGYT
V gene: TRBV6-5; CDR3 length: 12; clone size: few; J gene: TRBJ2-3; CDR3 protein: ASRWREDPDTQY
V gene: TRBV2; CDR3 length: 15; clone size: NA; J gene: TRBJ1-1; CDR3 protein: ASSETGGNRGNTEAF
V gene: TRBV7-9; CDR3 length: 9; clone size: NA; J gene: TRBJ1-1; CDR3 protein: ASRKGEEAF
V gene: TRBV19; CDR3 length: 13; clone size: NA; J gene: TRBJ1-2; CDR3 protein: ASSVKGTPAKGYT
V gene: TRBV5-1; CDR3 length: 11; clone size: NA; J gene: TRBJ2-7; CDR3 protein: ASRVSGSYEQY
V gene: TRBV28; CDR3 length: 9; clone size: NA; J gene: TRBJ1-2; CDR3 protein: ASSALYGYT